Listed here are 5 T cell receptor beta chains from one sample, sequenced in a study of T cells in narcolepsy. The table came from immunoSEQ multiplex PCR; TCRdb's copy has only in-frame clones and leaves some out. Of 26,000 or so clones listed, roughly nine tenths are singletons. The sequenced material came from CD45RA- memory CD4+ T cells from PBMCs. The receptors come from a human donor with narcolepsy.

The chain is built from TRBV28 and TRBJ1-5; unclear D gene. The CDR3 runs 12 residues. V was shortened by 7 bases and J by 1 base, with 5 bases between the two germline ends. Looked up from germline, CDR1 is MDHEN and CDR2 is SYDVKM. CDR3 DNA sequence: TGTGCCAGCACGGTAAGCAATCAGCCCCAGCATTTT. Amino acid sequence: CASTVSNQPQHF.

This clone was observed once. This chain links TRBV5-1 with TRBJ2-6; possible D gene TRBD2, 6 bases. The germline V and J ends were trimmed by 0 bases and 2 bases, with 6 bases remaining between them. The CDR3 has 15 amino acids. Germline values: CDR1 SGHRS, CDR2 YFSETQ. CDR3 nucleotide sequence: TGCGCCAGCAGCTTGGGACTAGCTGGGGCCAACGTCCTGACTTTC. Amino acid sequence: CASSLGLAGANVLTF. The whole variable domain, remainder taken from reference TRBV5-1 and TRBJ2-6, is KAGVTQTPRYLIKTRGQQVTLSCSPISGHRSVSWYQQTPGQGLQFLFEYFSETQRNKGNFPGRFSGRQFSNSRSEMNVSTLELGDSALYLCASSLGLAGANVLTFGAGSRLTVL.

This rearrangement joins TRBV11-2 to TRBJ2-1; D may match TRBD1 or TRBD2 (6 bases each). Trimming left V 2 bases short and J 7 bases short, with 12 bases between. Germline V gene data show CDR1 as SGHAT and CDR2 as FQNNGV. The CDR3 totals 14 residues. CDR3 sequence reads: CASSLRQGRNEQFF. CDR3 in DNA: TGTGCCAGCAGCTTACGGCAGGGGAGGAATGAGCAGTTCTTC.

J is TRBJ1-1 and V is TRBV6-5, with 7 bases lining up with TRBD1. The CDR3 has 15 residues. J was trimmed by 3 bases and V by 6 bases; bases with no gene match: 10. Germline V gene data show CDR1 as MNHEY and CDR2 as SVGAGI. The CDR3 bases are TGTGCCAGCAGGGGTTGGGGAGGACAGGACACTGAAGCTTTCTTT. This sequence encodes CASRGWGGQDTEAFF.

The rearrangement uses TRBV5-1 and TRBJ2-7; 9 bases align to TRBD1. The V and J ends lost 4 bases and 8 bases, in that order; junction bases with no gene match: 16. Germline assignment: CDR1 SGHRS and CDR2 YFSETQ. The length of the CDR3 is 16 residues. The CDR3 nucleotides read TGCGCCAGCAGCCTACTTGGGGGGACAGGGTCTTTCCAGCAGTACTTC. Translating gives CASSLLGGTGSFQQYF.